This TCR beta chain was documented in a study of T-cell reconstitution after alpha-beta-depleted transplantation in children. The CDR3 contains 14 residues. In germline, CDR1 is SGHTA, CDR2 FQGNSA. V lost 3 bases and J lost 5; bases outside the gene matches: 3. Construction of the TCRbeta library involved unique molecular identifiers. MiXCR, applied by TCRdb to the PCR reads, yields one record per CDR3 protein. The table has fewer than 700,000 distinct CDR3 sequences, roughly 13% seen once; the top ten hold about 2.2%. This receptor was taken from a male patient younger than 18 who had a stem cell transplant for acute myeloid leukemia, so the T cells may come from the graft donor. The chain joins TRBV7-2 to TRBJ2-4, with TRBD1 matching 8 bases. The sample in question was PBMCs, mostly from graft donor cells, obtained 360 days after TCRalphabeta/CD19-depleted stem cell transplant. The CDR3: CASSFDRGENIQYF. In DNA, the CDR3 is TGTGCCAGCAGCTTCGACAGGGGAGAAAACATTCAGTACTTC.